Each of the 7 T cell receptor beta chains below was sequenced from the same sample in a study of blood T cells in healthy people across ages. Primed by a sample-barcoded 5' primer and a J-beta primer mix, a second PCR proceeded for about 6 to 12 cycles. TCRdb re-analysed the 5' RACE reads in MiXCR, keeping a single row per CDR3 protein. The data show some 700,000 distinct CDR3 sequences, roughly 45% seen once. The specimen sequenced was blood. These receptors all come from an older woman in good health.

V is TRBV9 and J is TRBJ2-7; the match to TRBD2 covers 12 bases. The germline CDR1 and CDR2 sequences are SGDLS and YYNGEE. This CDR3 region has 16 residues. V shed 4 bases and J 1 base; nucleotides not matched to a gene: 6. The CDR3 is CASSSPSGGVSYEQYF. The CDR3 nucleotides are TGTGCCAGCAGCTCCCCTAGCGGGGGGGTATCCTACGAGCAGTACTTC.

The chain is built from TRBV5-1 and TRBJ2-5; 10 bases fit TRBD2. The CDR3 has 15 residues. Looked up from germline, CDR1 is SGHRS and CDR2 is YFSETQ. V lost 4 bases, J lost 11 bases, and 14 bases stayed unmatched. CDR3 DNA: TGCGCCAGCAGCCAGCTAGCGGGAGCCTACAATGAGCAGTACTTC. Amino acid sequence: CASSQLAGAYNEQYF.

This chain links TRBV25-1 with TRBJ1-1; maybe TRBD1 (6 bases). V was cut by 3 bases and J by 4 bases, with 15 bases left in between. The CDR3 runs 15 residues. Per germline, CDR1 MGHDK and CDR2 SYGVNS. The CDR3, as DNA: TGTGCCAGCAGTGATGGGGGCTTAGCGGGCACTGAAGCTTTCTTT. Translated, it gives CASSDGGLAGTEAFF.

This chain uses TRBV6-5 with TRBJ2-3; D might be TRBD2 (5 bases). This CDR3 comprises 16 residues. Looked up from germline, CDR1 is MNHEY and CDR2 is SVGAGI. Trimming removed 6 bases from V and 6 bases from J, with 22 bases in between. In DNA, the CDR3 is TGTGCCAGCAGGCCCCCAAGCGGCCTCCTTGGGGATACGCAGTATTTT. This gives the protein CASRPPSGLLGDTQYF.

V gene TRBV20-1 combines with J gene TRBJ2-1, with 10 bases identical to TRBD2. This CDR3 region has 15 residues. CDR1 DFQATT and CDR2 SNEGSKA come from the germline V gene (reference sequence). J was trimmed by 6 bases and V by 1 base; bases with no gene match: 6. The DNA of the CDR3 is TGCAGTGCTAGAGGGGGGCTAGCGGGGGTCAATGAGCAGTTCTTC. This translates into CSARGGLAGVNEQFF.

Only a few counts were recorded for this clonotype. The genes are TRBV6-2 or TRBV6-3 and TRBJ1-1; tentative D call: TRBD1 (5 bases). CDR3 size: 13 residues. V gave up 2 bases and J gave up 10 bases, with 14 bases separating them. The germline V gene encodes CDR1 MNHEY and CDR2 SVGEGT. CDR3 nucleotide sequence: TGTGCCAGCAGTTACCTACAGGAGGCTACAGCTTTCTTT. Translating it yields CASSYLQEATAFF.

The count of this clonotype is one. One end of the junction is discordant with germline, which a read error may explain. The rearrangement links TRBV5-1 to TRBJ1-2, with a possible D match to TRBD1 (6 bases). The germline gives CDR1 SGHRS, CDR2 YFSETQ. This CDR3 has 16 residues. The CDR3 DNA sequence: TGCGCCAGCAGCTTGGAGGGGGGTCCCACGGCCTATAGCTACACCTTC. It codes for CASSLEGGPTAYSYTF.